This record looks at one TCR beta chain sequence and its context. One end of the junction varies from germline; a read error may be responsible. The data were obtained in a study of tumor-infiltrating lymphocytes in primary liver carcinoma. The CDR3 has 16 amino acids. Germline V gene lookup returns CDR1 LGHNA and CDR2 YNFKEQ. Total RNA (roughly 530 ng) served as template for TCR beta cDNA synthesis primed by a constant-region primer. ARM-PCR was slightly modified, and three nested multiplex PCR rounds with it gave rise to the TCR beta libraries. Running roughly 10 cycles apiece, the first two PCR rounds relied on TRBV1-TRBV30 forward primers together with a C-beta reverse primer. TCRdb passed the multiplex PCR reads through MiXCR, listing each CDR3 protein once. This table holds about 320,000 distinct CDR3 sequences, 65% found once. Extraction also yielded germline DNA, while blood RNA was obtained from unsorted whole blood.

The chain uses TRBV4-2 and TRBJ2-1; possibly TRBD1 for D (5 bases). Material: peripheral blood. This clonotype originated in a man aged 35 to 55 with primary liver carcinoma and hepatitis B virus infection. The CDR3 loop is CASSQDDSWRHNEQSF. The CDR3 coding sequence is TGTGCCAGCAGCCAAGACGACAGCTGGAGACACAATGAGCAGTCCTTC.